This TCR beta chain was observed in a study of OX40 agonist ivuxolimab in advanced cancers. At the level of the study: Around 40% of patients had received prior checkpoint inhibitor therapy. Partial responses were recorded for three patients, including one with hepatocellular carcinoma and two with cutaneous melanoma. General study results and limits: Relatively little clonal expansion, among the lowest observed, appeared in partial responders at 0.1-3.0 mg/kg.

The CDR3 extends over 15 amino acids. Per germline, CDR1 SGHRS and CDR2 YFSETQ. V trimming: 4 bases; J trimming: 7 bases; junction bases outside the gene matches: 7. Individuals having autoimmune disease history or systemic immunosuppression were not enrolled. Clones were sequenced by immunoSEQ multiplex PCR, and TCRdb holds only the in-frame ones, with some missing. This sample has 75,000 to 100,000 clones; more than 90% occur once, and the top ten carry less than 3.5%. As regards this clone: Its antigen is undetermined.

The chain links TRBV5-1 to TRBJ2-1, with TRBD2 identical over 11 bases. This specimen consisted of CD4+ or CD8+ T cells sorted from blood, obtained in a trial of the OX40 agonist ivuxolimab. This TCR came from an adult with an advanced solid tumor such as melanoma, head and neck, liver or kidney cancer. Here the CDR3 DNA reads TGCGCCAGCAGCATGGTTAGCGGGAGGGGTAATGAGCAGTTCTTC. Translated, it gives CASSMVSGRGNEQFF.